This is a list of T cell receptor beta chains from one sample in a study of cytomegalovirus exposure and HLA in healthy donors. TCRdb's copy holds only in-frame clones and misses some; the assay was immunoSEQ multiplex PCR. This listing includes roughly 120,000 clones. The sequencing sample was made of PBMCs. The source of these receptors is a man younger than 35 in good health and CMV-seronegative. Each CDR3 is given with its conserved first and last residue. D genes are given only for firm matches.

CDR3 length	J gene	D gene	V gene	CDR3 DNA	CDR3 protein
14	TRBJ2-7	.	TRBV5-1	TGCGCCAGCAGCTTGATGGTAGCCATCGGCGAGCAGTACTTC	CASSLMVAIGEQYF
14	TRBJ1-5	TRBD1	TRBV9	TGTGCCAGCAGCGCTGGGGACAGGGCTCAGCCCCAGCATTTT	CASSAGDRAQPQHF
17	TRBJ2-1	TRBD2	TRBV5-1	TGCGCCAGCAGCTGGGGACTAGCGGGAGTTCGCGACAATGAGCAGTTCTTC	CASSWGLAGVRDNEQFF
14	TRBJ1-5	.	TRBV10-3	TGTGCCGCCGGCGCGGGGGGGACGGGTCAGCCCCAGCATTTT	CAAGAGGTGQPQHF
16	TRBJ2-1	TRBD2	TRBV27	TGTGCCAGCAGTTTCCGAGCGGGATCCTACTACAATGAGCAGTTCTTC	CASSFRAGSYYNEQFF
13	TRBJ1-3	.	TRBV7-3	TGTGCCAGCAGCTCCGGACCGGGAAAAACCATATATTTT	CASSSGPGKTIYF
14	TRBJ1-1	TRBD1	TRBV19	TGTGCCAGTAGTACTACGGGACAGGGACCTGAAGCTTTCTTT	CASSTTGQGPEAFF
15	TRBJ2-7	TRBD2	TRBV5-6	TGTGCCAGCAGCTTGGAAGCTAGCGGGATCTACGAGCAGTACTTC	CASSLEASGIYEQYF
17	TRBJ1-2	TRBD1	TRBV19	TGTGCCAGTAGTACACGTCCCGGGACAGGGGACTACTATGGCTACACCTTC	CASSTRPGTGDYYGYTF
18	TRBJ2-1	.	TRBV11-3	TGTGCCAGCAGCTTAGATAGTCTACAGGGCGAGTTCGTGAATGAGCAGTTCTTC	CASSLDSLQGEFVNEQFF